This T cell receptor beta chain was captured by sequencing in a study of cytomegalovirus exposure and HLA in healthy donors. CDR3 length: 12 residues. Per the germline V gene, CDR1 is SGHTA and CDR2 is FQGNSA. The ends were cut back, 5 bases at V and 7 bases at J, with 11 bases in the middle. Notes on the study in general: In a later analysis, TCR beta V- and J-gene trimming was associated with a missense DCLRE1C variant.

Concerning this clone itself: What it recognizes is unknown.

60 Vbeta and 13 Jbeta primers were used in PCR. Repertoires were generated with immunoSEQ multiplex PCR, while TCRdb's copy carries only in-frame clones and drops some. The sample has roughly 140,000 clones, about 82% seen once; the top ten hold more than 4%. Sequencing was done on a sample of PBMCs. This chain connects TRBV7-2 to TRBJ1-1; no definite D call. This sequence was found in a woman aged 40 to 50 in good health and CMV-seropositive. CDR3 sequence reads: CASSRPGSEAFF. DNA of the CDR3: TGTGCCAGCAGCCGTCCTGGGAGTGAAGCTTTCTTT.